This TCR beta chain emerged from a study of PD-L1 blockade in urothelial cancer. Overall study: Before enrollment, 0 to 3 chemotherapy regimens had been given to patients. The authors examined blood 3 weeks (second dose) and 6 weeks after treatment start.

Study observations and caveats: Blood TCR clonality below the median before treatment was a predictor of better survival.

Details on this clone: Antigen: not known.

The data were produced by immunoSEQ multiplex PCR, yet TCRdb's version contains in-frame clones alone and is incomplete. The table includes about 71,000 clones, around 90% detected once. Locally advanced or metastatic urothelial carcinoma affected the patients. This clonotype originated in a man between 60 and 75 years old with urothelial cancer. Here the sequenced sample was PBMCs, taken around atezolizumab (anti-PD-L1) treatment.

This CDR3 reads CASQKPGQALYGYTF. The CDR3 DNA follows: TGTGCCAGCCAAAAACCGGGACAAGCCTTGTATGGCTACACCTTC. J is TRBJ1-2 and V is TRBV19; D might be TRBD1 (6 bases). The CDR3 is 15 amino acids. V was trimmed by 9 bases and J by 5 bases, leaving 22 bases between them. Germline-derived CDR1 and CDR2 are LNHDA and SQIVND (reference sequence). Supplemented by reference TRBV19 and TRBJ1-2, the full variable domain reads DGGITQSPKYLFRKEGQNVTLSCEQNLNHDAMYWYRQDPGQGLRLIYYSQIVNDFQKGDIAEGYSVSREKKESFPLTVTSAQKNPTAFYLCASQKPGQALYGYTFGSGTRLTVV.